The clone carrying this T cell receptor (beta chain) was recorded at least ten times. Its antigen remains unidentified. Using unique molecular identifiers, the investigators prepared the TCRbeta library. MiXCR, applied by TCRdb to the PCR reads, yields one record per CDR3 protein. This table has 450,000 to 600,000 distinct CDR3 sequences, 10% to 15% appearing once. This entry comes from a study of T-cell reconstitution after alpha-beta-depleted transplantation in children. Study observations and caveats: For some patients, TCRbeta diversity was high at day 60 because of recipient T cells and thymic progenitors that survived. Counts and diversity of T cells one year after transplant came mostly from newly produced T cells.

CDR1 MNHEY and CDR2 SMNVEV come from the germline V gene (reference sequence). The CDR3 is 16 amino acids. J lost 1 base, V lost 3 bases, and 8 bases had no gene match. This sample comprised PBMCs, mostly from graft donor cells, obtained 360 days after TCRalphabeta/CD19-depleted stem cell transplant. The chain links TRBV27 to TRBJ1-1; 7 positions match TRBD1. This clonotype was sampled from a male patient between 5 and 17 years old who had a stem cell transplant for acute myeloid leukemia, so the T cells may come from the graft donor. As DNA, the CDR3 is TGTGCCAGCAGTTTTTTGACAGGGAGGGCGAACACTGAAGCTTTCTTT. Amino acid sequence: CASSFLTGRANTEAFF.